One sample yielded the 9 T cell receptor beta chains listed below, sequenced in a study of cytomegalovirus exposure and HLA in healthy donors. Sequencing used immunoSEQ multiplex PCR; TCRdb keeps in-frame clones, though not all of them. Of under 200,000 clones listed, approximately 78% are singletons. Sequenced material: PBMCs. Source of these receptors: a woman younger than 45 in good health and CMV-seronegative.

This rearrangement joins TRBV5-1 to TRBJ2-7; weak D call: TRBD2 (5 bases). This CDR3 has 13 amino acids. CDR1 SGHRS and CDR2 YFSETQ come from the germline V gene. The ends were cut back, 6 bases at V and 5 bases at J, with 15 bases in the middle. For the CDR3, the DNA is TGCGCCAGCACGGACCCCGGAGGCCACGAGCAGTACTTC. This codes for CASTDPGGHEQYF.

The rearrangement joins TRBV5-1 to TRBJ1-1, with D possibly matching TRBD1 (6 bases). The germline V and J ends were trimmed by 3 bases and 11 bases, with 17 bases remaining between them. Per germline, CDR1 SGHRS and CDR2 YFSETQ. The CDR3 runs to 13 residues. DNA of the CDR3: TGCGCCAGCAGCTCCCAGGGGTCCTCCCAGGCTTTCTTT. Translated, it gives CASSSQGSSQAFF.

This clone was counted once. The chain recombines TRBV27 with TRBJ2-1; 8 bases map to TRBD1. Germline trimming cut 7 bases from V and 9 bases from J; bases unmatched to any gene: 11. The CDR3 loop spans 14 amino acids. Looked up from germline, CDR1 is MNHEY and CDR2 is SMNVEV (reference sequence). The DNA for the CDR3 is TGTGCCAGCACTCGACAGGGGTGGGCTGGTGAGCAGTTCTTC. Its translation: CASTRQGWAGEQFF.

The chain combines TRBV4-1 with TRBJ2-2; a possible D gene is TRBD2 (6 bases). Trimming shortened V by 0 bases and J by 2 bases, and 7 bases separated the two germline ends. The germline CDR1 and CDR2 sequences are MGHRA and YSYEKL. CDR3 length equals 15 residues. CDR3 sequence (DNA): TGCGCCAGCAGCCAAGATGGACTAAACACCGGGGAGCTGTTTTTT. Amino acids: CASSQDGLNTGELFF.

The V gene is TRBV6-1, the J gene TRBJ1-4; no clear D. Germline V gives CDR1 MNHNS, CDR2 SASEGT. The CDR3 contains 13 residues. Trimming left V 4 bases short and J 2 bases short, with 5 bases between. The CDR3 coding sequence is TGTGCCAGCAGTGGGAGCACTAATGAAAAACTGTTTTTT. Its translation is CASSGSTNEKLFF.

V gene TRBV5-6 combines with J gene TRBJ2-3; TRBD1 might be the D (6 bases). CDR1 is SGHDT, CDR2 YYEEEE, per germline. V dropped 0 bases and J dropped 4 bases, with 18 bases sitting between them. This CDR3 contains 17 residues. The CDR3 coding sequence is TGTGCCAGCAGCTTGGGTGTGGGCAGGGGAAGTGCAGATACGCAGTATTTT. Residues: CASSLGVGRGSADTQYF.

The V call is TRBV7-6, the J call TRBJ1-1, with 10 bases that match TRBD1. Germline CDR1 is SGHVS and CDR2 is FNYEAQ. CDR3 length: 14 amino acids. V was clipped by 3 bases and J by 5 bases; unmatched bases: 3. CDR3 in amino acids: CASSLGTGVTEAFF. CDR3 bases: TGTGCCAGCAGCTTGGGGACAGGGGTAACTGAAGCTTTCTTT.

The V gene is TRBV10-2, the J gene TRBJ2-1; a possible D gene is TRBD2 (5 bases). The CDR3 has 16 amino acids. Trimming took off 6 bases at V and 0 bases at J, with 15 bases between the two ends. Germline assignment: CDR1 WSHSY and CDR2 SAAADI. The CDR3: CASRLSGSGSYNEQFF. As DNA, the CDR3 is TGCGCCAGCAGACTAAGCGGTTCTGGCTCCTACAATGAGCAGTTCTTC.

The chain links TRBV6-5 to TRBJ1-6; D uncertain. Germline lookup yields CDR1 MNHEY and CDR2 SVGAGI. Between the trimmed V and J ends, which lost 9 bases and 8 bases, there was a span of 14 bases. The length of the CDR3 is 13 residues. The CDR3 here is CASMGSLHSPLHF. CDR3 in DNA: TGTGCCAGTATGGGGAGCTTACATTCACCCCTCCACTTT.